The 19 T cell receptor beta chains reported below all come from one sample, sequenced in a study of spatial heterogeneity in lung cancer. From the 5' RACE reads, TCRdb called clonotypes with MiXCR, one entry per CDR3 protein. The sample lists under 75,000 distinct CDR3 sequences; 10% to 15% were seen once. Indicated time point: sample taken at primary tumor resection. From tumor, nontumor lung or frozen PBMC, whole RNA was taken unsorted for sequencing. This material consisted of PBMCs, taken at surgery. The receptors were gathered from a male donor with early-stage non-small cell lung cancer.

This clonotype was seen a few times. This sequence joins TRBV7-8 and TRBJ1-2, with D possibly matching TRBD1 (5 bases). The CDR3 spans 19 residues. Germline values: CDR1 SGHVS, CDR2 FQNEAQ. Between the trimmed V and J ends, which lost 2 bases and 4 bases, there was a span of 26 bases. The CDR3 reads CASSLKGSIHRMSGYGYTF. In nucleotides, the CDR3 is TGTGCCAGCAGCTTAAAAGGCTCGATTCACAGGATGTCCGGCTATGGCTACACCTTC.

The genes are TRBV20-1 and TRBJ2-1, with 9 bases fitting TRBD1. Germline loops: CDR1 DFQATT, CDR2 SNEGSKA (reference sequence). The CDR3 covers 13 residues. Germline trimming cut 3 bases from V and 7 bases from J; bases unmatched to any gene: 4. The CDR3 protein is CSARNRGRNEQFF. The CDR3, as DNA: TGCAGTGCTAGGAACAGGGGGCGGAATGAGCAGTTCTTC.

This clonotype has more than one count but fewer than ten. The gene calls are TRBV12-3 or TRBV12-4 and TRBJ1-5; D is uncertain. Trimming removed 4 bases at V and 3 bases at J, with 7 bases between. This CDR3 comprises 13 residues. The CDR3 here is CASSSRDNQPQHF. Here the CDR3 DNA reads TGTGCCAGCAGTTCCCGGGACAATCAGCCCCAGCATTTT.

The genes are TRBV7-9 and TRBJ1-1; D gene unclear. The CDR3 runs 14 residues. CDR1 is SEHNR, CDR2 FQNEAQ, per germline (reference sequence). V was cut by 2 bases and J by 5 bases, with 12 bases left in between. The CDR3 protein is CASSLPYSGTEAFF. CDR3 nucleotides: TGTGCCAGCAGCTTACCCTACAGCGGGACTGAAGCTTTCTTT. The full variable domain, with the rest looked up from reference TRBV7-9 and TRBJ1-1, is DTGVSQNPRHKITKRGQNVTFRCDPISEHNRLYWYRQTLGQGPEFLTYFQNEAQLEKSRLLSDRFSAERPKGSFSTLEIQRTEQGDSAMYLCASSLPYSGTEAFFGQGTRLTVV.

The table lists this clonotype with a few counts. V usage is TRBV5-1 and J usage is TRBJ2-7, with D maybe TRBD1 (5 bases). Per germline, CDR1 SGHRS and CDR2 YFSETQ. Trimming took off 5 bases at V and 3 bases at J, with 24 bases between the two ends. The CDR3 length is 17 residues. In nucleotides, the CDR3 is TGCGCCAGCAGTCCTGGTGCCGGCCGACAGAGACACTACGAGCAGTACTTC. Translation gives CASSPGAGRQRHYEQYF.

This clonotype has just a few counts. V usage is TRBV12-3 or TRBV12-4 and J usage is TRBJ2-1; no firm D call. This CDR3 is 11 amino acids long. Trimming shortened V by 5 bases and J by 7 bases, and 6 bases separated the two germline ends. In DNA form, the CDR3 reads TGTGCCAGCAGTCACCCTAATGAGCAGTTCTTC. This translates into CASSHPNEQFF.

The CDR3 bases are TGTGCCAGCAGCTTAGACAGCGGGACTAGCTCCTACGAGCAGTACTTC. This gives the protein CASSLDSGTSSYEQYF. This sequence joins TRBV7-2 and TRBJ2-7, with 8 bases identical to TRBD2. V dropped 1 base and J dropped 0; count of bases not matched to a gene: 5. This CDR3 is built from 16 residues. Germline assignment: CDR1 SGHTA and CDR2 FQGNSA.

The gene calls are TRBV2 and TRBJ2-2; a possible D gene is TRBD1 (6 bases). The V end lost 8 bases, the J end lost 7 bases, and 17 bases lay between the germline ends. The CDR3 totals 14 residues. Germline CDR1 and CDR2: SNHLY and FYNNEI. In DNA, the CDR3 is TGTGCCAGCCAACTCGCAGGGGCCGGCGGGGAGCTGTTTTTT. Amino acid sequence: CASQLAGAGGELFF.

V is TRBV6-2 or TRBV6-3 and J is TRBJ1-1; no definite D call. V dropped 7 bases and J dropped 1 base, with 13 bases sitting between them. The CDR3 is made up of 14 amino acids. Germline loops: CDR1 MNHEY, CDR2 SVGEGT. CDR3 coding DNA: TGTGCCAGCAAGATTACGGGCGCGAACACTGAAGCTTTCTTT. Its translation is CASKITGANTEAFF.

The chain has TRBV12-3 or TRBV12-4 and TRBJ1-1; D unclear. The CDR3 has 13 residues. Trimming took off 3 bases at V and 4 bases at J, with 9 bases between the two ends. This CDR3 is CASSFFGSTEAFF. The CDR3 nucleotides are TGTGCCAGCAGTTTCTTCGGTAGCACTGAAGCTTTCTTT.

In its sample, this clonotype was seen a few times. The chain carries TRBV7-2 and TRBJ2-6, with 9 nucleotides matching TRBD1. CDR1 SGHTA and CDR2 FQGNSA come from the germline V gene. The V gene end was trimmed by 5 bases and the J gene end by 1 base; junction bases not matched to a gene: 12. CDR3 size: 19 residues. The CDR3: CASSLPRQGGPSGANVLTF. CDR3 DNA sequence: TGTGCCAGCAGCCTACCGCGACAGGGGGGTCCTTCTGGGGCCAACGTCCTGACTTTC.

This sequence joins TRBV7-9 and TRBJ1-1, with TRBD1 matching 8 bases. The V gene's germline CDR1 is SEHNR and CDR2 FQNEAQ (reference sequence). There are 13 residues in the CDR3. With 8 bases clipped from V and 5 bases from J, the junction kept 7 bases outside the gene matches. The CDR3 DNA reads TGTGCCAGCCGCGGACAGGGCGGAACTGAAGCTTTCTTT. Its translation is CASRGQGGTEAFF.

In its sample, this clonotype was seen a few times. V is TRBV6-6 and J is TRBJ2-3; D call uncertain. Germline CDR1 reads MNHNY; CDR2 reads SVGAGI (reference sequence). Deletions cut 2 bases from V and 0 bases from J, with 12 bases between. This CDR3 is 16 amino acids long. CDR3 nucleotides: TGTGCCAGCAGTTACCTCGGAATTTCTAGCACAGATACGCAGTATTTT. It is translated as CASSYLGISSTDTQYF.

This clonotype has at least ten counts. The chain is built from TRBV7-9 and TRBJ2-6; D is uncertain. V was pared by 0 bases and J by 2 bases, with 5 bases between. CDR1 and CDR2 from the germline V gene are SEHNR and FQNEAQ (reference sequence). This CDR3 has 15 amino acids. The CDR3 is CASSLALPGANVLTF. The DNA of the CDR3 is TGTGCCAGCAGCTTAGCGCTTCCTGGGGCCAACGTCCTGACTTTC.

Only a few counts were recorded for this clonotype. The V gene is TRBV24-1, the J gene TRBJ2-3; D is unclear. The ends were cut back, 4 bases at V and 2 bases at J, with 6 bases in the middle. This CDR3 is 13 amino acids long. From germline, CDR1 is KGHDR and CDR2 SFDVKD. This CDR3 is CATSDRSTDTQYF. The CDR3 DNA follows: TGTGCCACCAGTGACAGATCCACAGATACGCAGTATTTT.

V gene TRBV20-1 combines with J gene TRBJ2-1; D is perhaps TRBD2 (6 bases). This CDR3 is 17 amino acids long. Germline CDR1 is DFQATT and CDR2 is SNEGSKA (reference sequence). The V and J ends lost 0 bases and 0 bases respectively, with 15 bases between them. The CDR3 DNA is TGCAGTGCTAGAGATTTTCGGGGGAAGGACTCCTACAATGAGCAGTTCTTC. Its protein product is CSARDFRGKDSYNEQFF.

This clonotype was observed at least ten times. The chain has TRBV29-1 and TRBJ1-1; no clear D. Germline assignment: CDR1 SQVTM and CDR2 ANQGSEA. The ends were cut back, 0 bases at V and 4 bases at J, with 6 bases in the middle. The length of the CDR3 is 12 residues. The CDR3 coding sequence is TGCAGCGTTGAAGAGGGTCCCACTGAAGCTTTCTTT. This gives the protein CSVEEGPTEAFF.

This chain connects TRBV2 to TRBJ2-5; TRBD2 might be the D (5 bases). The length of the CDR3 is 14 residues. Germline V gene data show CDR1 as SNHLY and CDR2 as FYNNEI. V lost 1 base and J 1 base, leaving 7 bases between the germline ends. In DNA form, the CDR3 reads TGTGCCAGCAGTGAAGGAGGGTTCCAAGAGACCCAGTACTTC. Translation: CASSEGGFQETQYF.

On this clonotype itself: This sequence may be a read error, since a much larger clone differs from it by one base. The final CDR3 position lacks the conserved phenylalanine or tryptophan, pointing to a likely read error. J is TRBJ2-1 and V is TRBV6-2 or TRBV6-3; 8 bases fit TRBD2. Germline V gives CDR1 MNHEY, CDR2 SVGEGT. CDR3 size: 15 residues. V lost 5 bases and J lost 1; bases outside the gene matches: 4. CDR3 nucleotide sequence: TGTGCCAGCAGTCTACTAGCGGATTCCTACAATGAGCAGTTCATC. Protein product: CASSLLADSYNEQFI.